This is a list of T cell receptor beta chains from one sample in a study of spatial heterogeneity in lung cancer. A single record per CDR3 protein comes from TCRdb applying MiXCR to the 5' RACE reads. The sample lists over 95,000 distinct CDR3 sequences, 10% to 13% occurring once. Sequences were derived from PBMCs, sampled at follow-up. The receptors were gathered from a female donor with early-stage non-small cell lung cancer. The CDR3 runs from the conserved cysteine through the conserved F or W. Each record gives: D gene, clone size, V gene, J gene, CDR3 DNA, CDR3 protein. D genes are given only for firm matches. Clone size, where shown, is once, few, many, or a class for clones that have expanded.

.,.,TRBV11-2,TRBJ2-1,TGTGCCAGCAGAGCCCGGCCTAGCGCCTTCGATGAGCAGTTCTTC,CASRARPSAFDEQFF
.,few,TRBV15,TRBJ2-3,TGTGCCACCAGCAGATCACCGGGACACACAGATACGCAGTATTTT,CATSRSPGHTDTQYF
.,few,TRBV28,TRBJ1-2,TGTGCCAGCAGTTTCCCCGACCCCGGAGTAAGAGGCTACACCTTC,CASSFPDPGVRGYTF
TRBD1,few,TRBV19,TRBJ1-5,TGTGCCAGTAGTGGTACAGGGGCGGATCAGCCCCAGCATTTT,CASSGTGADQPQHF
.,many,TRBV5-1,TRBJ2-6,TGCGCCAGCCATAATCGGGTTTCCTCTGGGGCCAACGTCCTGACTTTC,CASHNRVSSGANVLTF
.,many,TRBV2,TRBJ2-5,TGTGCCACCCCCGGACAGTCACAAGAGACCCAGTACTTC,CATPGQSQETQYF
.,.,TRBV4-2,TRBJ1-5,TGTGCCAGCAGCCCCCGGGCAGGTAATAGCAATCAGCCCCAGCATTTT,CASSPRAGNSNQPQHF
.,.,TRBV12-3/TRBV12-4,TRBJ1-1,TGTGCCAGCAGCACCGGGGCGGGTTCAGTTTTAGCTTTCTTT,CASSTGAGSVLAFF
.,few,TRBV11-2,TRBJ2-4,TGTGCCAGCAGCTTCCATACTCTAGCCAAAAACATTCAGTACTTC,CASSFHTLAKNIQYF
TRBD1,.,TRBV5-1,TRBJ2-3,TGCGCCAGCAGCTTGAGACAGGGGACAGATACGCAGTATTTT,CASSLRQGTDTQYF
.,.,TRBV7-2,TRBJ1-1,TGTGCCAGCAGCTTAAGGCAGGGAGGGACTGAAGCTTTCTTT,CASSLRQGGTEAFF
TRBD2,many,TRBV19,TRBJ2-3,TGTGCCAGTAGACCTAGCGGGAGAACAGATACGCAGTATTTT,CASRPSGRTDTQYF
.,.,TRBV7-6,TRBJ2-1,TGTGCCAGCAGCTCGGGAACAATGAATGAGCAGTTCTTC,CASSSGTMNEQFF